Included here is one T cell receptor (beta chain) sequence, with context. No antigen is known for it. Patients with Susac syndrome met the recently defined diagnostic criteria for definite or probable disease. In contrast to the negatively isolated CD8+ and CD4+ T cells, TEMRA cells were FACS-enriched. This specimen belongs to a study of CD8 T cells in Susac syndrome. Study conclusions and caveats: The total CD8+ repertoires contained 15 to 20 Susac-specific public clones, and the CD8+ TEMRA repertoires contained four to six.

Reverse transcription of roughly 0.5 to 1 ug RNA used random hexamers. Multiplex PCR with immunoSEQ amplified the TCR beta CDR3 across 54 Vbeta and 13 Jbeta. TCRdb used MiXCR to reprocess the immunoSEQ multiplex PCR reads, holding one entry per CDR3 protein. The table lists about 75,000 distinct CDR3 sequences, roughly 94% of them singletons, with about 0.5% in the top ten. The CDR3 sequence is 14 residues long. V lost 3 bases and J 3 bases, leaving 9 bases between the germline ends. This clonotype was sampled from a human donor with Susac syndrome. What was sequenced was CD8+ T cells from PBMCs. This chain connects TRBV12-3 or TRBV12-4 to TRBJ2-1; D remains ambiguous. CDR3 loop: CASSFRQDYNEQFF. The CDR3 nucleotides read TGTGCCAGCAGTTTCCGGCAGGACTACAATGAGCAGTTCTTC.